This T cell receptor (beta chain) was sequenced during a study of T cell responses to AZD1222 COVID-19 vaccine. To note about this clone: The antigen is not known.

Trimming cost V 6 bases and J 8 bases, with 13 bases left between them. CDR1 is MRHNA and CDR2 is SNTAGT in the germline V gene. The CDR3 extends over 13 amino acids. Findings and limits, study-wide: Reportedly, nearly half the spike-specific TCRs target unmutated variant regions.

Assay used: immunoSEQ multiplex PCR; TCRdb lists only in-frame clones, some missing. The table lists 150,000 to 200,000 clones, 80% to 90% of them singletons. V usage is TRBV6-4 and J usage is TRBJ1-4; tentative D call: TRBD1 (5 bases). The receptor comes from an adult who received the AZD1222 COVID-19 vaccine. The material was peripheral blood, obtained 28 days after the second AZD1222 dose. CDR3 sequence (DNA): TGTGCCAGCAGCCCAGACCGGGGGGAAAAACTGTTTTTT. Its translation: CASSPDRGEKLFF.